This T cell receptor (beta chain) was captured in a study of cytomegalovirus exposure and HLA in healthy donors. From germline, CDR1 is SGDLS and CDR2 YYNGEE. V was pared by 4 bases and J by 8 bases, with 6 bases of the junction left unmatched. CDR3 length: 14 residues. The PCR made use of 60 Vbeta and 13 Jbeta primers. Profiled with immunoSEQ multiplex PCR; TCRdb holds only in-frame clones, not every one. Here the sample spans 58,000 or so clones, about 72% being singletons. This chain joins TRBV9 and TRBJ2-3; 11 nucleotides align to TRBD2. The sequence came from a middle-aged man in good health and CMV-seropositive. Specimen: PBMCs. CDR3 amino acids: CASSPGTSGFTQYF. The CDR3 nucleotides are TGTGCCAGCAGCCCCGGGACTAGCGGATTTACGCAGTATTTT.